The 18 T cell receptor beta chains in this list originate from one sample, sequenced in a study of T cells in Graves' hyperthyroidism and ophthalmopathy. RNA transcripts provided the source from which TCR beta CDR3 regions were amplified. During a first-round RT-PCR of the TCR CDR3, the HTBI primer set was used. TCRdb fed the multiplex PCR reads into MiXCR, producing one record per CDR3 protein. This sample yields about 700,000 distinct CDR3 sequences, of which about 14% are seen a single time; roughly 10% belongs to the top ten. Sample: blood. The receptors originated from a woman aged 18 to 35 with Graves' hyperthyroidism.

This clonotype was detected ten times or more. The rearrangement joins TRBV7-2 to TRBJ2-7; perhaps D is TRBD1 or TRBD2 (6 bases each). This CDR3 has 18 residues. V dropped 5 bases and J dropped 0 bases, with 23 bases sitting between them. Germline CDR1 SGHTA, CDR2 FQGNSA. CDR3 loop: CASSRGGLGVGASYEQYF. CDR3 bases: TGTGCCAGCAGCCGAGGGGGGCTCGGGGTGGGAGCCTCCTACGAGCAGTACTTC.

This clonotype was seen at least ten times. The chain combines TRBV20-1 with TRBJ2-7, with a weak D call TRBD2 (6 bases). Trimming stripped 6 bases from V and 2 bases from J, with 14 bases between. Germline lookup yields CDR1 DFQATT and CDR2 SNEGSKA (reference sequence). This CDR3 has 13 amino acids. DNA of the CDR3: TGCAGTGCAACTGGAGGGAATCCCTACGAGCAGTACTTC. Translated, it gives CSATGGNPYEQYF.

The rearrangement links TRBV12-3 or TRBV12-4 to TRBJ2-7; the D is unclear. CDR3 size: 13 residues. Trimming took 3 bases from V and 7 from J, leaving 13 bases between them. The CDR3 loop reads CASSFTTYNEQYF. The CDR3 nucleotides read TGTGCCAGCAGTTTTACGACCTACAATGAGCAGTACTTC.

The chain links TRBV7-9 to TRBJ2-7; D possibly uses TRBD1 or TRBD2 (5 bases each). V dropped 1 base and J dropped 3 bases, with 13 bases sitting between them. This CDR3 contains 15 residues. Germline V gene sequence: CDR1 SEHNR, CDR2 FQNEAQ (reference sequence). The CDR3 nucleotides read TGTGCCAGCAGCTTAGAGCCCGGGACCTTCTACGAGCAGTACTTC. Protein: CASSLEPGTFYEQYF.

In this sample, this clonotype turned up a few times. The V gene is TRBV5-1, the J gene TRBJ2-7; the D gene is possibly TRBD2 (6 bases). Germline V CDR1 and CDR2: SGHRS, YFSETQ. The CDR3 totals 14 residues. The germline V and J ends were trimmed by 3 bases and 5 bases, with 15 bases remaining between them. The CDR3 sequence: CASSSGGRVHEQYF. CDR3 nucleotide sequence: TGCGCCAGCAGCTCCGGGGGACGAGTCCACGAGCAGTACTTC.

On this clonotype itself: A single base separates this from a much larger clone, so it may be a read error. The CDR3 does not end in the conserved phenylalanine or tryptophan, so this is likely a read error. This sequence joins TRBV29-1 and TRBJ1-1; D not resolved. The CDR3 has 14 amino acids. Germline CDR1 is SQVTM and CDR2 is ANQGSEA. V gave up 2 bases and J gave up 4 bases, with 14 bases separating them. Here the CDR3 reads CSVERAGWSTEAFL. Here the CDR3 DNA reads TGCAGCGTTGAAAGAGCAGGCTGGTCCACTGAAGCTTTCCTT.

This clonotype was observed many times. The gene calls are TRBV28 and TRBJ1-2, with D unresolved. Trimming shortened V by 4 bases and J by 3 bases, and 21 bases separated the two germline ends. This CDR3 comprises 17 residues. Per germline, CDR1 MDHEN and CDR2 SYDVKM. CDR3 DNA: TGTGCCAGCAGTTCCCACGGGGAGTGGCGTCCCGACTATGGCTACACCTTC. This encodes CASSSHGEWRPDYGYTF.

This clonotype showed up just a few times. CDR3 sequence reads: CSARDSRSLAINEQFF. Here the CDR3 DNA reads TGCAGTGCTAGAGATTCCCGGAGCCTAGCGATCAATGAGCAGTTCTTC. The chain combines TRBV20-1 with TRBJ2-1; TRBD2 might be the D (6 bases). Germline lookup yields CDR1 DFQATT and CDR2 SNEGSKA (reference sequence). Trimming pared 0 bases from V and 6 bases from J, leaving 18 bases between. The CDR3 covers 16 residues.

This clonotype showed up many times. This chain connects TRBV7-9 to TRBJ1-1; D not resolved. The V and J ends lost 4 bases and 0 bases respectively, with 15 bases between them. The CDR3 has 16 amino acids. CDR1 is SEHNR, CDR2 FQNEAQ, per germline (reference sequence). CDR3 amino acids: CASSSDRLGVNTEAFF. The CDR3 bases are TGTGCCAGCAGCTCGGATCGTCTTGGGGTGAACACTGAAGCTTTCTTT. The full variable domain, completed using reference TRBV7-9 and TRBJ1-1, is DTGVSQNPRHKITKRGQNVTFRCDPISEHNRLYWYRQTLGQGPEFLTYFQNEAQLEKSRLLSDRFSAERPKGSFSTLEIQRTEQGDSAMYLCASSSDRLGVNTEAFFGQGTRLTVV.

This clonotype was counted ten times or more. The chain uses TRBV30 and TRBJ1-5; tentative D call: TRBD1 (5 bases). Germline V lookup: CDR1 GTSNPN, CDR2 SVGIG (reference sequence). The CDR3 is made up of 13 amino acids. V was trimmed by 3 bases and J by 5 bases, leaving 11 bases between them. CDR3 in amino acids: CAWSWGGDQPQHF. The DNA of the CDR3 is TGTGCCTGGAGCTGGGGGGGGGATCAGCCCCAGCATTTT.

The CDR3 sequence: CATSDPIVPEAFF. As DNA, the CDR3 is TGTGCCACCAGTGATCCGATCGTTCCTGAAGCTTTCTTT. The genes are TRBV24-1 and TRBJ1-1; no definite D call. Germline CDR1 KGHDR, CDR2 SFDVKD. The V end lost 3 bases, the J end lost 6 bases, and 10 bases lay between the germline ends. This CDR3 has 13 amino acids.

In this sample, this clonotype turned up many times. V gene TRBV27 combines with J gene TRBJ2-3; 7 positions match TRBD1. The CDR3 is made up of 16 amino acids. V dropped 5 bases and J dropped 0; count of bases not matched to a gene: 8. Germline values: CDR1 MNHEY, CDR2 SMNVEV (reference sequence). The CDR3 DNA reads TGTGCCAGCAGTCGGAGGTTACAGGGGAGCACAGATACGCAGTATTTT. Translation: CASSRRLQGSTDTQYF.

This clonotype was seen more than once but under ten times. The chain links TRBV19 to TRBJ2-7; tentatively, D is TRBD2 (6 bases). The CDR3 spans 12 residues. Trimming left V 8 bases short and J 6 bases short, with 14 bases between. The V gene's germline CDR1 is LNHDA and CDR2 SQIVND (reference sequence). The CDR3 nucleotides read TGTGCCAGTGGGGACTCTAGGTTCGAGCAGTACTTC. Its protein is CASGDSRFEQYF.

In its sample, this clonotype was seen many times. This sequence joins TRBV27 and TRBJ2-3; 11 nucleotides match TRBD2. The CDR3 sequence is 16 residues long. J was trimmed by 3 bases and V by 5 bases; bases with no gene match: 7. Germline V gene sequence: CDR1 MNHEY, CDR2 SMNVEV (reference sequence). The CDR3 region is CASSLRLAGRTDTQYF. In DNA form, the CDR3 reads TGTGCCAGCAGTCTCCGACTAGCGGGGAGAACAGATACGCAGTATTTT.

This clonotype occurred many times. This sequence joins TRBV28 and TRBJ2-5; the D is unclear. The V gene's germline CDR1 is MDHEN and CDR2 SYDVKM. V lost 5 bases and J lost 7, with 14 bases in between. The CDR3 has 13 residues. CDR3: CASSLPGLPTQYF. As DNA, the CDR3 is TGTGCCAGCAGTCTCCCTGGTTTGCCGACCCAGTACTTC.

The chain has TRBV6-1 and TRBJ2-1; 8 bases agree with TRBD2. The J segment lost 3 bases and the V segment lost 6 bases, leaving 4 bases of the junction unmatched. The CDR3 has 14 residues. Germline V gene sequence: CDR1 MNHNS, CDR2 SASEGT. CDR3 sequence reads: CASRRAGVYNEQFF. The CDR3 coding sequence is TGTGCCAGCAGACGAGCGGGAGTCTACAATGAGCAGTTCTTC.

This clonotype was counted ten times or more. The chain uses TRBV5-1 and TRBJ2-1; 10 bases fit TRBD2. CDR1 is SGHRS and CDR2 is YFSETQ in the germline V gene. There are 15 residues in the CDR3. Germline trimming cut 4 bases from V and 4 bases from J; bases unmatched to any gene: 5. The CDR3 coding sequence is TGCGCCAGCAGCCGAGGACTAGCGGAGTACAATGAGCAGTTCTTC. Translation gives CASSRGLAEYNEQFF.

The table lists this clonotype with many counts. The chain employs TRBV19 and TRBJ1-2; D not resolved. The CDR3 extends over 17 amino acids. Germline-derived CDR1 and CDR2 are LNHDA and SQIVND (reference sequence). Trimming shortened V by 6 bases and J by 4 bases, and 24 bases separated the two germline ends. CDR3 residues: CASRPSLLRSWAYGYTF. The DNA of the CDR3 is TGTGCCAGTAGACCTTCGCTTTTGAGGTCTTGGGCCTATGGCTACACCTTC.